This TCR beta chain was found in a study of CD8+ T cells in alopecia areata. RNA was extracted and reverse transcribed into cDNA as the sequencing template. The table came from immunoSEQ multiplex PCR; TCRdb's copy has only in-frame clones and leaves some out. This table has 150,000 or so clones, around 47% appearing once. This clone is a singleton in its sample. Trimming removed 5 bases from V and 7 bases from J; junction bases left unmatched: 10. CDR1 MNHEY and CDR2 SMNVEV come from the germline V gene (reference sequence). The CDR3 covers 14 residues. Separation by sorting yielded CD4+ and CD8+ T cells from PBMCs.

The TCR comes from a human donor with alopecia areata. The chain combines TRBV27 with TRBJ1-2, with 7 positions matching TRBD1. Sequenced sample: CD4+ T cells sorted from blood. CDR3 protein: CASSPIQGRTGYTF. CDR3 coding DNA: TGTGCCAGCAGTCCAATACAGGGGAGGACTGGCTACACCTTC.